The next 15 T cell receptor beta chains were all read from a single sample in a study of blood T cell repertoires in COVID-19. Sequencing was performed with immunoSEQ multiplex PCR; in TCRdb, only in-frame clones are kept and a portion is missing. The sample yields fewer than 130,000 clones, 76% seen once. Specimen: peripheral blood. These receptors all come from a woman aged 80 or over with acute or convalescent COVID-19.

The rearrangement joins TRBV5-1 to TRBJ2-2; 8 positions agree with TRBD1. Germline V gene data show CDR1 as SGHRS and CDR2 as YFSETQ. V dropped 7 bases and J dropped 1; count of bases not matched to a gene: 3. This CDR3 is built from 14 residues. For the CDR3, the DNA is TGCGCCAGCGGTGGACAGGGGAACACCGGGGAGCTGTTTTTT. Amino acids: CASGGQGNTGELFF.

This clone was seen more than once but under ten times. CDR3 protein: CASSLALGYGYTF. CDR3 nucleotides: TGTGCCAGTAGTCTCGCTCTCGGCTATGGCTACACCTTC. This chain uses TRBV19 with TRBJ1-2; D uncertain. Deletions cut 5 bases from V and 4 bases from J, with 11 bases between. CDR1 LNHDA and CDR2 SQIVND come from the germline V gene (reference sequence). The CDR3 loop spans 13 amino acids.

This clone has more than one count but fewer than ten. The chain recombines TRBV6-6 with TRBJ2-3, with D possibly TRBD2 on 5 matching bases. This CDR3 comprises 14 residues. The germline gives CDR1 MNHNY, CDR2 SVGAGI (reference sequence). Trimming removed 6 bases at V and 4 bases at J, with 14 bases between. The CDR3 nucleotides are TGTGCCAGCAGCCCCCAAACGAGGGCAGATACGCAGTATTTT. Translation: CASSPQTRADTQYF.

V gene TRBV14 combines with J gene TRBJ1-6, with a possible D match to TRBD1 (6 bases). From germline, CDR1 is SGHDN and CDR2 FVKESK. V was pared by 1 base and J by 10 bases, with 11 bases between. The CDR3 covers 14 residues. The CDR3 nucleotides are TGTGCCAGCAGCCAAGTAGGGGGTCAATCACCCCTCCACTTT. Its protein is CASSQVGGQSPLHF. Filled out from reference TRBV14 and TRBJ1-6, the complete variable domain reads EAGVTQFPSHSVIEKGQTVTLRCDPISGHDNLYWYRRVMGKEIKFLLHFVKESKQDESGMPNNRFLAERTGGTYSTLKVQPAELEDSGVYFCASSQVGGQSPLHFGNGTRLTVT.

This chain links TRBV19 with TRBJ2-7, with 8 bases matching TRBD1. The J segment lost 1 base and the V segment lost 6 bases, leaving 2 bases of the junction unmatched. CDR3 length: 13 amino acids. Looked up from germline, CDR1 is LNHDA and CDR2 is SQIVND (reference sequence). The CDR3 spells CASRGQGSYEQYF. The DNA for the CDR3 is TGTGCCAGTAGAGGACAGGGATCCTACGAGCAGTACTTC.

The J gene is TRBJ2-1, the V gene TRBV10-3; a weak D match, TRBD1 (5 bases). The CDR3 is made up of 15 amino acids. Trimming took off 3 bases at V and 2 bases at J, with 11 bases between the two ends. The V gene's germline CDR1 is ENHRY and CDR2 SYGVKD. In DNA, the CDR3 is TGTGCCATCAGTGAAGTTAGGGGCCCCTACAATGAGCAGTTCTTC. Protein sequence: CAISEVRGPYNEQFF.

This clone was detected a few times. The genes are TRBV11-2 and TRBJ2-7; 7 positions agree with TRBD1. CDR1 is SGHAT, CDR2 FQNNGV, per germline. The CDR3 runs 18 residues. Losses at the gene ends were 5 bases for V and 0 bases for J; bases not matched to a gene: 16. CDR3: CASSAYRGPATLSYEQYF. CDR3 nucleotide sequence: TGTGCCAGCAGCGCCTACAGGGGACCCGCAACTCTCTCCTACGAGCAGTACTTC. Full variable domain (rest looked up from reference TRBV11-2 and TRBJ2-7): EAGVAQSPRYKIIEKRQSVAFWCNPISGHATLYWYQQILGQGPKLLIQFQNNGVVDDSQLPKDRFSAERLKGVDSTLKIQPAKLEDSAVYLCASSAYRGPATLSYEQYFGPGTRLTVT.

The chain uses TRBV29-1 and TRBJ2-5; D call uncertain. Germline V lookup: CDR1 SQVTM, CDR2 ANQGSEA. The length of the CDR3 is 10 residues. The DNA for the CDR3 is TGCGGTTACGGGTTAGAGACCCAGTACTTC. Residues: CGYGLETQYF. The variable domain in full, completed from reference TRBV29-1 and TRBJ2-5, reads SAVISQKPSRDICQRGTSLTIQCQVDSQVTMMFWYRQQPGQSLTLIATANQGSEATYESGFVIDKFPISRPNLTFSTLTVSNMSPEDSSIYLCGYGLETQYFGPGTRLLVL.

This clone was seen just once. The chain couples TRBV30 to TRBJ1-5, with D maybe TRBD1 (5 bases). The CDR3 runs to 15 residues. With 0 bases removed from V and 2 bases from J, the gap between germline ends came to 11 bases. In germline, CDR1 is GTSNPN, CDR2 SVGIG (reference sequence). CDR3 sequence reads: CAWSVGDSGNQPQHF. CDR3 sequence (DNA): TGTGCCTGGAGTGTCGGAGACAGCGGCAATCAGCCCCAGCATTTT.

Ten or more counts support this clone. This specimen includes other DNA sequences encoding the same CDR3. The CDR3 sequence: CASSPGQGYSNQPQHF. The CDR3 DNA sequence: TGTGCCAGCAGTCCAGGACAAGGCTATAGCAATCAGCCCCAGCATTTT. This chain connects TRBV28 to TRBJ1-5; perhaps TRBD1 as D (5 bases). Germline CDR1 and CDR2: MDHEN and SYDVKM. Trimming shortened V by 5 bases and J by 0 bases, and 14 bases separated the two germline ends. This CDR3 contains 16 residues.

This rearrangement joins TRBV6-5 to TRBJ1-5; 7 nucleotides match TRBD1. Per the germline V gene, CDR1 is MNHEY and CDR2 is SVGAGI. The CDR3 has 14 residues. The J segment lost 4 bases and the V segment lost 6 bases, leaving 6 bases of the junction unmatched. CDR3: CASRAGTANQPQHF. The CDR3 DNA sequence: TGTGCCAGCAGGGCCGGGACAGCGAATCAGCCCCAGCATTTT.

A few counts support this clone. This rearrangement joins TRBV7-6 to TRBJ1-1, with D perhaps TRBD1 (5 bases). The CDR3 extends over 16 amino acids. Germline CDR1 reads SGHVS; CDR2 reads FNYEAQ. Trimming removed 1 base at V and 1 base at J, with 13 bases between. In nucleotides, the CDR3 is TGTGCCAGCAGCTTAGGACGGGGGGGAGGGAACACTGAAGCTTTCTTT. Amino acids: CASSLGRGGGNTEAFF.

The chain uses TRBV29-1 and TRBJ2-3, with D perhaps TRBD2 (6 bases). Trimming stripped 5 bases from V and 5 bases from J, with 11 bases between. The CDR3 runs 12 residues. The germline gives CDR1 SQVTM, CDR2 ANQGSEA. The DNA for the CDR3 is TGCAGCGTTCTCGGGAGCGGAGATACGCAGTATTTT. This sequence encodes CSVLGSGDTQYF.

The rearrangement joins TRBV5-4 to TRBJ1-2, with D possibly TRBD1 on 5 matching bases. V was shortened by 0 bases and J by 6 bases, with 15 bases between the two germline ends. From germline, CDR1 is SGHNT and CDR2 YYREEE (reference sequence). The CDR3 length is 15 residues. For the CDR3, the DNA is TGTGCCAGCAGCTTGGATATGGGGCGACGCGATGGCTACACCTTC. Residues: CASSLDMGRRDGYTF.

The chain links TRBV10-3 to TRBJ2-1, with D perhaps TRBD2 (5 bases). The CDR3 totals 17 residues. V shed 2 bases and J shed 1 base, with 15 bases lying between them. The germline V gene encodes CDR1 ENHRY and CDR2 SYGVKD. CDR3 sequence: CAISEQFKRGSYNEQFF. The CDR3 nucleotides read TGTGCCATCAGTGAGCAGTTCAAGCGAGGGTCCTACAATGAGCAGTTCTTC.